Below, 25 T cell receptor beta chains from the same sample are listed, as sequenced in a study of shared clonotypes between healthy human individuals. Generated by immunoSEQ multiplex PCR, the TCRdb table keeps only in-frame clones and is missing some. The sample lists over 2 million clones; less than 95% were seen once. The naive CD8 fraction comprised CD45RO-negative cells positively selected for CCR7 and excluded terminally differentiated effector memory CD45RA+ cells. Sequencing input: naive CD8+ T cells sorted from blood. The receptors come from a man aged 18 to 29 in good health.

The CDR3 spells CASSLAAGRMNTEAFF. Written as DNA, the CDR3 is TGTGCCAGCAGTTTAGCCGCGGGACGTATGAACACTGAAGCTTTCTTT. The chain uses TRBV27 and TRBJ1-1, with TRBD1 as a possible D gene (5 bases). The CDR3 runs 16 residues. The V gene lost 2 bases and the J gene lost 0 bases, with 13 bases spanning the gap. Germline V gene lookup returns CDR1 MNHEY and CDR2 SMNVEV (reference sequence).

The chain is built from TRBV11-2 and TRBJ2-3, with D perhaps TRBD2 (6 bases). This CDR3 is 14 amino acids long. Deletions cut 2 bases from V and 6 bases from J, with 12 bases between. Germline V CDR1 and CDR2: SGHAT, FQNNGV. CDR3 nucleotides: TGTGCCAGCAGCTTACTCGGGAGCAGGGATACGCAGTATTTT. Its protein is CASSLLGSRDTQYF.

About this clone: This specimen includes other DNA sequences encoding the same CDR3. CDR3 sequence: CASSFGTRNYEQYF. The CDR3 DNA follows: TGTGCCAGCAGCTTTGGGACAAGGAACTACGAGCAGTACTTC. This chain uses TRBV11-2 with TRBJ2-7; tentatively, D is TRBD1 (6 bases). There are 14 residues in the CDR3. Germline loops: CDR1 SGHAT, CDR2 FQNNGV. V lost 3 bases and J 3 bases, leaving 12 bases between the germline ends. The variable domain in full, with the rest retrieved from reference TRBV11-2 and TRBJ2-7, is EAGVAQSPRYKIIEKRQSVAFWCNPISGHATLYWYQQILGQGPKLLIQFQNNGVVDDSQLPKDRFSAERLKGVDSTLKIQPAKLEDSAVYLCASSFGTRNYEQYFGPGTRLTVT.

The genes are TRBV27 and TRBJ2-3, with D maybe TRBD2 (6 bases). Trimming left V 3 bases short and J 1 base short, with 11 bases between. The germline CDR1 and CDR2 sequences are MNHEY and SMNVEV (reference sequence). The CDR3 has 15 amino acids. CDR3 nucleotides: TGTGCCAGCAGTTTTGGACTACCGGGCACAGATACGCAGTATTTT. Protein product: CASSFGLPGTDTQYF.

V usage is TRBV27 and J usage is TRBJ1-2; the match to TRBD1 covers 8 bases. From germline, CDR1 is MNHEY and CDR2 SMNVEV (reference sequence). This CDR3 contains 14 residues. With 6 bases clipped from V and 4 bases from J, the junction kept 7 bases outside the gene matches. CDR3 bases: TGTGCCAGCAGACTCAGGGGGCGAAGCTATGGCTACACCTTC. Translated: CASRLRGRSYGYTF.

As for this clone: Other DNA sequences in the sample encode the same CDR3. The DNA for the CDR3 is TGCAGCGTTGAAGATCCGGGTGTCACTGAAGCTTTCTTT. It is translated as CSVEDPGVTEAFF. V gene TRBV29-1 combines with J gene TRBJ1-1; D gene ambiguous. Germline-derived CDR1 and CDR2 are SQVTM and ANQGSEA. The ends were cut back, 0 bases at V and 4 bases at J, with 9 bases in the middle. There are 13 residues in the CDR3.

As regards this clone: One end of the junction is discordant with germline, which a read error may explain. Different DNA sequences within this sample yield the same CDR3. The V call is TRBV4-1, the J call TRBJ1-1, with D maybe TRBD1 (6 bases). Germline V gives CDR1 MGHRA, CDR2 YSYEKL. The CDR3 length is 14 residues. The CDR3 here is CASSQRTANTEAFF. The CDR3 bases are TGCGCCAGCAGCCAGAGGACAGCGAACACTGAGGCTTTCTTT.

In DNA, the CDR3 is TGTGCCAGCAGCTTTACCCGGGGGGAGATCGATGAGCAGTTCTTC. Its translation is CASSFTRGEIDEQFF. The rearrangement joins TRBV13 to TRBJ2-1; 7 nucleotides line up with TRBD2. This CDR3 has 15 amino acids. J gave up 8 bases and V 3 bases, and 10 bases lay outside the gene matches. The V gene's germline CDR1 is PRHDT and CDR2 FYEKMQ (reference sequence).

The CDR3 bases are TGTGCCAGTAGTATGGGTTATGGCAGGGGGGCCTACGAGCAGTACTTC. It is translated as CASSMGYGRGAYEQYF. The chain couples TRBV19 to TRBJ2-7; possibly TRBD1 for D (7 bases). Looked up from germline, CDR1 is LNHDA and CDR2 is SQIVND (reference sequence). The CDR3 sequence is 16 residues long. V lost 3 bases to trimming and J lost 2 bases, with 17 bases between them.

This chain connects TRBV6-5 to TRBJ1-1; 8 bases align to TRBD1. This CDR3 is 16 amino acids long. Germline CDR1 is MNHEY and CDR2 is SVGAGI. V lost 4 bases to trimming and J lost 4 bases; unmatched junction nucleotides: 11. The chain's CDR3 is CASSFSDREYGTEAFF. The CDR3 DNA reads TGTGCCAGCAGTTTTTCGGACAGGGAGTATGGCACTGAAGCTTTCTTT.

This clone was counted only a few times. The gene calls are TRBV6-1 and TRBJ1-6; D unclear. V shed 7 bases and J shed 5 bases, with 3 bases lying between them. The CDR3 length is 11 residues. The germline CDR1 and CDR2 sequences are MNHNS and SASEGT. The CDR3 DNA sequence: TGTGCCAGCACAAATAATTCACCCCTCCACTTT. It encodes CASTNNSPLHF.

CDR3 amino acids: CATERQGPEAFF. The CDR3 nucleotides are TGTGCCACAGAGAGACAGGGGCCTGAAGCTTTCTTT. V gene TRBV28 combines with J gene TRBJ1-1; TRBD1 aligns across 8 bases. Per the germline V gene, CDR1 is MDHEN and CDR2 is SYDVKM. The ends lost 10 bases at V and 6 bases at J; junction bases unmatched: 7. This CDR3 spans 12 amino acids.

A remark on this clone: Within the sample, other DNA sequences also encode this same CDR3. V gene TRBV2 combines with J gene TRBJ1-1; no clear D. Germline loops: CDR1 SNHLY, CDR2 FYNNEI. The V and J ends lost 1 base and 1 base respectively, with 7 bases between them. CDR3 length: 14 amino acids. CDR3 in amino acids: CASSEGSENTEAFF. The CDR3 region has the DNA TGTGCCAGCAGTGAAGGATCAGAGAACACTGAAGCTTTCTTT.

This clone was found once. This sample also contains other DNA sequences that code for the same CDR3. The V call is TRBV28, the J call TRBJ1-1, with D perhaps TRBD1 (5 bases). Germline V gives CDR1 MDHEN, CDR2 SYDVKM. V lost 6 bases, J lost 8 bases, and 13 bases lay in between. The CDR3 extends over 12 amino acids. The CDR3 nucleotides are TGTGCCAGCAGCCCAACAGGCTCGGAAGCTTTCTTT. This translates into CASSPTGSEAFF.

CDR3 amino acids: CASSVGPWGPEAFF. CDR3 DNA sequence: TGTGCCAGCAGTGTCGGACCCTGGGGTCCTGAAGCTTTCTTT. The gene calls are TRBV6-6 and TRBJ1-1, with no clear D. The germline V and J ends were trimmed by 5 bases and 6 bases, with 16 bases remaining between them. The germline V gene encodes CDR1 MNHNY and CDR2 SVGAGI (reference sequence). The CDR3 runs 14 residues.

This clone was observed once. This chain joins TRBV7-9 and TRBJ2-7; 9 nucleotides match TRBD1. With V trimmed by 5 bases and J by 5 bases, 10 bases remained unmatched. Germline V gene lookup returns CDR1 SEHNR and CDR2 FQNEAQ (reference sequence). The CDR3 is made up of 15 amino acids. CDR3 protein: CASSPGTGLRHEQYF. CDR3 in DNA: TGTGCCAGCAGCCCAGGGACAGGGCTCAGGCACGAGCAGTACTTC.

The chain links TRBV10-2 to TRBJ2-7; 9 bases match TRBD1. Trimming at V came to 3 bases and at J to 2 bases, leaving 5 bases not matched to a gene. The length of the CDR3 is 15 residues. Germline assignment: CDR1 WSHSY and CDR2 SAAADI. CDR3 residues: CASSEQGARAYEQYF. CDR3 DNA: TGCGCCAGCAGTGAACAGGGGGCAAGGGCCTACGAGCAGTACTTC.

V and J are TRBV9 and TRBJ2-5; tentative D call: TRBD2 (5 bases). V lost 6 bases and J 5 bases, leaving 11 bases between the germline ends. This CDR3 spans 12 amino acids. CDR1 and CDR2 (germline): SGDLS, YYNGEE. The CDR3 nucleotides read TGTGCCAGCAAGGGAGATGGGGAGACCCAGTACTTC. This encodes CASKGDGETQYF.

This clone appeared once. V usage is TRBV5-5 and J usage is TRBJ2-7; D ambiguous. CDR3 length equals 13 residues. Germline V lookup: CDR1 SGHKS, CDR2 YYEKEE (reference sequence). V was shortened by 1 base and J by 0 bases, with 5 bases between the two germline ends. CDR3 protein: CASSLRHSYEQYF. The DNA of the CDR3 is TGTGCCAGCAGCTTGCGTCACTCCTACGAGCAGTACTTC.

This rearrangement joins TRBV5-5 to TRBJ2-5; no reliable D call. V was pared by 0 bases and J by 1 base, with 7 bases between. CDR1 and CDR2 from the germline V gene are SGHKS and YYEKEE (reference sequence). The CDR3 covers 14 residues. The chain's CDR3 is CASSLVRVQETQYF. As DNA, the CDR3 is TGTGCCAGCAGCTTGGTTAGGGTCCAAGAGACCCAGTACTTC.

The chain couples TRBV4-1 to TRBJ1-1; no clear D gene. Germline lookup yields CDR1 MGHRA and CDR2 YSYEKL. V was cut by 0 bases and J by 6 bases, with 11 bases left in between. CDR3 length equals 14 residues. CDR3 DNA: TGCGCCAGCAGCCAAGAGTTAGGATTCGCTGAAGCTTTCTTT. Its protein product is CASSQELGFAEAFF.

The chain carries TRBV5-6 and TRBJ2-5; D remains ambiguous. CDR1 and CDR2 (germline): SGHDT, YYEEEE. V dropped 4 bases and J dropped 4 bases, with 17 bases sitting between them. This CDR3 contains 15 residues. CDR3 amino acids: CASSLGPPEIETQYF. CDR3 DNA sequence: TGTGCCAGCAGCCTGGGTCCGCCAGAAATAGAGACCCAGTACTTC.

This clone has just a few counts. Distinct nucleotide sequences in the sample also encode this CDR3. The chain carries TRBV10-3 and TRBJ2-3; TRBD2 agrees at 12 bases. The CDR3 length is 15 residues. CDR1 and CDR2 (germline): ENHRY, SYGVKD. V was clipped by 6 bases and J by 3 bases; unmatched bases: 4. As DNA, the CDR3 is TGTGCCATCAGCGGGGGACTAGCGGGTACAGATACGCAGTATTTT. This codes for CAISGGLAGTDTQYF.

V gene TRBV9 combines with J gene TRBJ2-3; 10 nucleotides align to TRBD2. V was clipped by 4 bases and J by 1 base; unmatched bases: 12. This CDR3 region has 18 residues. CDR1 SGDLS and CDR2 YYNGEE come from the germline V gene. The CDR3 DNA follows: TGTGCCAGCAGCCCTCATCGCACTAGCGGGACGGGCACAGATACGCAGTATTTT. As protein: CASSPHRTSGTGTDTQYF.

The V call is TRBV15, the J call TRBJ1-4, with TRBD1 as a possible D gene (6 bases). The CDR3 has 15 residues. Germline CDR1 LNHNV, CDR2 YYDKDF (reference sequence). Between the trimmed V and J ends, which lost 3 bases and 5 bases, there was a span of 13 bases. The CDR3 sequence: CATSRGRGSNEKLFF. CDR3 in DNA: TGTGCCACCAGCAGGGGCAGGGGATCGAATGAAAAACTGTTTTTT.